This T cell receptor (beta chain) is from a study of blood T cell repertoires in COVID-19. In the original workflow: Estimation of nucleated cell counts was performed using reference gene primer amplification. Generated by immunoSEQ multiplex PCR, the TCRdb table keeps only in-frame clones and is missing some. The V and J calls and clone size are taken from that table; D and trimming were inferred from the DNA. The table lists about 23,000 clones, roughly 80% of them singletons, with 48% in the top ten. CDR3 length: 15 amino acids. Trimming left V 7 bases short and J 4 bases short, with 15 bases between. Germline CDR1 is SGDLS and CDR2 is YYNGEE. This clone was counted a few times.

The rearrangement joins TRBV9 to TRBJ2-6; tentatively, D is TRBD1 (6 bases). The specimen was peripheral blood. This clonotype originated in a man between 65 and 80 years old with acute or convalescent COVID-19. This CDR3 reads CASGNRELGANVLTF. The CDR3 DNA is TGTGCCAGCGGCAACAGGGAGCTCGGGGCCAACGTCCTGACTTTC.